These T cell receptor beta chains were read from a single sample in a study of blood T cell repertoires in COVID-19. The data were produced by immunoSEQ multiplex PCR, yet TCRdb's version contains in-frame clones alone and is incomplete. The table has around 100,000 clones, 70% to 90% seen once; the top ten hold roughly 7.1%. Specimen: peripheral blood. The receptors stem from a human donor with acute or convalescent COVID-19. The donor label of this sample is uncertain. CDR3s include the opening cysteine and the closing phenylalanine or tryptophan. Each record gives: V gene, clone size, D gene, J gene, CDR3 protein, CDR3 DNA. D genes are given only for firm matches. Only some rows state a clone size, as once, few, many or a class for expanded clones.

>TRBV11-2|NA|NA|TRBJ2-1
CASSPARVARTYNEQFF
TGTGCCAGCAGCCCGGCTCGGGTGGCAAGGACCTACAATGAGCAGTTCTTC
>TRBV2|NA|NA|TRBJ1-5
CASSDGALNQPQHF
TGTGCCAGCAGTGATGGGGCCCTAAATCAGCCCCAGCATTTT
>TRBV3-1/TRBV3-2|NA|NA|TRBJ1-1
CASSQSGSGDTEAFF
TGTGCCAGCAGCCAGTCGGGGAGTGGTGACACTGAAGCTTTCTTT
>TRBV7-8|NA|TRBD2|TRBJ2-2
CASSPQRGATTGELFF
TGTGCCAGCAGCCCACAGCGGGGGGCTACCACCGGGGAGCTGTTTTTT
>TRBV27|NA|TRBD1|TRBJ1-5
CASKGAGGQPQHF
TGTGCCAGCAAGGGGGCGGGCGGTCAGCCCCAGCATTTT
>TRBV27|NA|NA|TRBJ2-7
CASRLSPIQGGEQYF
TGTGCCAGCAGACTAAGCCCAATACAGGGCGGCGAGCAGTACTTC
>TRBV6-5|NA|TRBD2|TRBJ2-3
CASSYESGGPNTQYF
TGTGCCAGCAGTTATGAGAGCGGGGGGCCGAATACGCAGTATTTT
>TRBV4-3|few|NA|TRBJ1-3
CASSQAVLGGSGNTIYF
TGCGCCAGCAGCCAAGCGGTCCTTGGGGGGTCCGGAAACACCATATATTTT
>TRBV7-2|NA|TRBD2|TRBJ2-1
CASSELLTSGSYNEQFF
TGTGCCAGTAGCGAACTACTGACTAGCGGCTCCTACAATGAGCAGTTCTTC
>TRBV27|NA|TRBD2|TRBJ2-7
CASSLRPARGGLGSPRAPYEQYF
TGTGCCAGCAGTTTAAGACCCGCGCGGGGGGGCCTGGGTTCCCCGAGGGCCCCCTACGAGCAGTACTTC
>TRBV7-3|NA|NA|TRBJ1-1
CASSSQGNTEAFF
TGTGCCAGCAGTTCACAGGGTAACACTGAAGCTTTCTTT
>TRBV11-2|NA|NA|TRBJ2-5
CASSFGTNQETQYF
TGTGCCAGCAGCTTCGGGACAAACCAAGAGACCCAGTACTTC
>TRBV25-1|few|NA|TRBJ1-6
CASSEYLGGGSPLHF
TGTGCCAGCAGTGAATATTTGGGGGGAGGTTCACCCCTCCACTTT
>TRBV6-6|NA|NA|TRBJ1-5
CASSPLPADYSNQPQHF
TGTGCCAGCAGTCCCCTCCCGGCGGATTATAGCAATCAGCCCCAGCATTTT
>TRBV7-2|NA|NA|TRBJ1-5
CASSLSGWGSNQPQHF
TGTGCCAGCAGCTTGAGTGGGTGGGGCAGCAATCAGCCCCAGCATTTT
>TRBV7-3|NA|NA|TRBJ2-1
CASSSQTGEQFF
TGTGCCAGCAGCTCCCAGACAGGTGAGCAGTTCTTC
>TRBV5-5|NA|NA|TRBJ2-5
CASSLEDSTQYF
TGTGCCAGCAGCTTGGAAGACAGCACCCAGTACTTC
>TRBV6-5|NA|NA|TRBJ2-1
CASWARVSDNEQFF
TGTGCCAGCTGGGCCAGGGTTAGTGACAATGAGCAGTTCTTC
>TRBV11-2|NA|TRBD1|TRBJ1-1
CASSGGQGGTEAFF
TGTGCCAGCAGCGGTGGACAGGGTGGCACTGAAGCTTTCTTT
>TRBV3-1/TRBV3-2|NA|TRBD2|TRBJ2-7
CASSHEGLAGSLDF
TGTGCCAGCAGCCACGAGGGACTAGCGGGGAGCCTCGACTTC
>TRBV2|once|NA|TRBJ1-2
CASNGGTRGWSGYTF
TGTGCCAGTAACGGCGGTACCAGGGGATGGAGCGGCTACACCTTC
>TRBV27|NA|TRBD1|TRBJ2-2
CASRTQGARTGELFF
TGTGCCAGCAGGACACAGGGGGCAAGAACCGGGGAGCTGTTTTTT
>TRBV20-1|few|NA|TRBJ2-7
CSASLGQLYEQYF
TGCAGTGCGAGTCTCGGACAGTTATACGAGCAGTACTTC
>TRBV11-2|NA|NA|TRBJ1-3
CASSFERLSGNTIYF
TGTGCCAGCAGCTTTGAGAGACTCTCTGGAAACACCATATATTTT
>TRBV7-9|NA|TRBD1|TRBJ1-4
CASSFTGVKDEKLFF
TGTGCCAGCAGCTTTACAGGGGTTAAGGATGAAAAACTGTTTTTT
>TRBV5-4|few|NA|TRBJ2-2
CASSLKGGTGELFF
TGTGCCAGCAGCTTAAAAGGGGGAACCGGGGAGCTGTTTTTT
>TRBV4-3|NA|TRBD1|TRBJ2-1
CASSQQTGANEQFF
TGCGCCAGCAGCCAACAGACAGGGGCCAATGAGCAGTTCTTC
>TRBV9|NA|TRBD2|TRBJ2-1
CASSGTSGGLDNEQFF
TGTGCCAGCAGCGGGACTAGCGGGGGGCTTGACAATGAGCAGTTCTTC
>TRBV28|NA|NA|TRBJ2-5
CASNLWGGAQETQYF
TGTGCCAGCAACCTCTGGGGCGGGGCCCAAGAGACCCAGTACTTC
>TRBV4-1|NA|NA|TRBJ1-3
CASSQDRSSGNTIYF
TGCGCCAGCAGCCAAGATCGGAGCTCTGGAAACACCATATATTTT
>TRBV28|NA|NA|TRBJ1-2
CASSLLSPGGYTF
TGTGCCAGCAGTTTGCTTAGCCCGGGGGGCTACACCTTC